The 2 T cell receptor beta chains given below trace back to one sample, sequenced in a study of blood T cell repertoires in COVID-19. The data were produced by immunoSEQ multiplex PCR, yet TCRdb's version contains in-frame clones alone and is incomplete. The sample carries a few hundred thousand clones, 80% to 95% recorded once. Sequenced material: PBMCs or T cells enriched from blood (not recorded which). The receptors here all came from a woman in her twenties or thirties who had recovered from COVID-19.

V gene TRBV29-1 combines with J gene TRBJ2-7, with 8 positions matching TRBD1. This CDR3 has 12 amino acids. Germline CDR1 and CDR2: SQVTM and ANQGSEA. With V trimmed by 6 bases and J by 1 base, 2 bases remained unmatched. The CDR3 region is CSVGQGSYEQYF. The CDR3 coding sequence is TGCAGCGTAGGACAGGGTTCCTACGAGCAGTACTTC.

As to this clone: Other DNA sequences from this sample encode an identical CDR3 as well. This chain joins TRBV28 and TRBJ1-1, with TRBD1 matching over 9 bases. The CDR3 totals 15 residues. Germline lookup yields CDR1 MDHEN and CDR2 SYDVKM. The trim removed 5 bases at V and 4 bases at J, leaving 8 bases unmatched. The CDR3 loop reads CASSPPGQGVTEAFF. In DNA form, the CDR3 reads TGTGCCAGCAGTCCACCGGGACAGGGCGTCACTGAAGCTTTCTTT.